Sequencing of this TCR beta chain was carried out in a study of T cells in Graves' hyperthyroidism and ophthalmopathy. Exclusion of patients followed from uncontrolled infection, other autoimmune disease, pregnancy or lactation. Authors of the study amplified TCR beta CDR3 regions from RNA transcripts. The study used the HTBI primer set for a first-round RT-PCR of the TCR CDR3. Each CDR3 protein is one row after TCRdb ran MiXCR on the multiplex PCR reads. The sample lists 300,000 to 450,000 distinct CDR3 sequences, roughly 25% occurring once. There are 11 residues in the CDR3. CDR1 is DFQATT, CDR2 SNEGSKA, per germline (reference sequence).

The sample comprised blood. The chain recombines TRBV20-1 with TRBJ2-7; no clear D gene. The origin of this receptor is a man in his forties or fifties with Graves' hyperthyroidism. CDR3 sequence (DNA): TGCAGCGTTGTGGCATATTACGAGCAGTACTTC. Translation gives CSVVAYYEQYF.